The 28 T cell receptor beta chains listed next were all sequenced from one sample in a study of shared clonotypes between healthy human individuals. Clones were sequenced by immunoSEQ multiplex PCR, and TCRdb holds only the in-frame ones, with some missing. The sample carries millions of clones, more than 90% recorded once. What was sequenced was naive CD4+ T cells sorted from blood. The subset here: CD45RA+ positively selected. These receptors were taken from a man between 18 and 29 years old in good health.

The chain couples TRBV29-1 to TRBJ1-2; 7 bases are a match to TRBD1. Trimming removed 7 bases from V and 4 bases from J; junction bases left unmatched: 6. The germline V gene encodes CDR1 SQVTM and CDR2 ANQGSEA. This CDR3 contains 12 residues. CDR3 amino acids: CSADRNAYGYTF. The CDR3 nucleotides are TGCAGCGCGGACAGGAATGCCTATGGCTACACCTTC.

This sequence joins TRBV30 and TRBJ2-3; D might be TRBD2 (6 bases). The germline V gene encodes CDR1 GTSNPN and CDR2 SVGIG (reference sequence). This CDR3 is 15 amino acids long. Trimming pared 0 bases from V and 2 bases from J, leaving 12 bases between. CDR3 loop: CAWSVSGYPTDTQYF. As DNA, the CDR3 is TGTGCCTGGAGTGTCAGCGGGTACCCCACAGATACGCAGTATTTT.

The chain carries TRBV5-1 and TRBJ2-3, with 14 bases aligning to TRBD2. The length of the CDR3 is 16 residues. Germline loops: CDR1 SGHRS, CDR2 YFSETQ. The V gene end was trimmed by 4 bases and the J gene end by 3 bases; junction bases not matched to a gene: 4. The CDR3: CASSIGLAGGTDTQYF. CDR3 sequence (DNA): TGCGCCAGCAGCATCGGACTAGCGGGGGGAACAGATACGCAGTATTTT.

The rearrangement links TRBV9 to TRBJ2-2; 10 positions agree with TRBD1. Germline V lookup: CDR1 SGDLS, CDR2 YYNGEE. V lost 4 bases and J lost 7; bases outside the gene matches: 16. The CDR3 spans 18 residues. The CDR3 is CASSPRSLGGTGVGELFF. In DNA, the CDR3 is TGTGCCAGCAGCCCAAGAAGTCTTGGTGGGACAGGGGTCGGGGAGCTGTTTTTT.

The chain employs TRBV18 and TRBJ2-1; D is uncertain. The CDR3 length is 21 residues. V shed 2 bases and J shed 0 bases, with 26 bases lying between them. The germline CDR1 and CDR2 sequences are KGHSH and LQKENI. DNA of the CDR3: TGTGCCAGCTCACCAAATCTCAGGACGAGCGTCGGATTTGGCTCCTACAATGAGCAGTTCTTC. Translating gives CASSPNLRTSVGFGSYNEQFF.

The chain couples TRBV6-5 to TRBJ2-7; D ambiguous. Germline V gives CDR1 MNHEY, CDR2 SVGAGI. The CDR3 spans 13 residues. V shed 6 bases and J shed 3 bases, with 12 bases lying between them. This CDR3 reads CASRDVINYEQYF. The CDR3 DNA is TGTGCCAGCAGGGACGTAATAAACTACGAGCAGTACTTC.

This rearrangement joins TRBV14 to TRBJ1-2; D may be TRBD1 (5 bases). Germline assignment: CDR1 SGHDN and CDR2 FVKESK. V gave up 1 base and J gave up 5 bases, with 8 bases separating them. This CDR3 is built from 13 residues. The CDR3 DNA reads as TGTGCCAGCAGCCAAGGTGGGGGATATGGCTACACCTTC. It codes for CASSQGGGYGYTF.

V usage is TRBV7-2 and J usage is TRBJ2-5, with 7 bases that match TRBD1. With 4 bases clipped from V and 7 bases from J, the junction kept 6 bases outside the gene matches. There are 13 residues in the CDR3. CDR1 and CDR2 (germline): SGHTA, FQGNSA. CDR3 nucleotide sequence: TGTGCCAGCAGCTCACAGGGGAGTGGGACCCAGTACTTC. This sequence encodes CASSSQGSGTQYF.

The genes are TRBV7-2 and TRBJ2-1; no reliable D call. V shed 1 base and J shed 7 bases, with 8 bases lying between them. This CDR3 is built from 13 residues. Germline lookup yields CDR1 SGHTA and CDR2 FQGNSA. In DNA form, the CDR3 reads TGTGCCAGCAGCTTAGTATCGGTTAATGAGCAGTTCTTC. Translated: CASSLVSVNEQFF.

Of note for this clone: In the same sample, other DNA sequences code for this CDR3. The V call is TRBV5-1, the J call TRBJ1-1; D ambiguous. There are 13 residues in the CDR3. Trimming cost V 4 bases and J 5 bases, with 12 bases left between them. Germline-derived CDR1 and CDR2 are SGHRS and YFSETQ. The CDR3 DNA reads TGCGCCAGCAGCCTAGCTACGGGGACTGAAGCTTTCTTT. This codes for CASSLATGTEAFF.

The gene calls are TRBV4-3 and TRBJ2-7, with D perhaps matching TRBD1 (5 bases). The CDR3 covers 14 residues. Deletions cut 0 bases from V and 5 bases from J, with 11 bases between. The V gene's germline CDR1 is LGHNA and CDR2 YSLEER. CDR3 DNA sequence: TGCGCCAGCAGCCAAGACGCCAGGGTGAACGAGCAGTACTTC. This codes for CASSQDARVNEQYF.

This clone was detected only once. V gene TRBV7-2 combines with J gene TRBJ2-7; TRBD2 might be the D (5 bases). Germline V gene data show CDR1 as SGHTA and CDR2 as FQGNSA. This CDR3 is 14 amino acids long. Between the trimmed V and J ends, which lost 1 base and 5 bases, there was a span of 12 bases. The CDR3 DNA reads as TGTGCCAGCAGCTTAGGGACTGCTGTAGACGAGCAGTACTTC. It yields the protein CASSLGTAVDEQYF.

This clone was seen only a few times. The chain carries TRBV6-6 and TRBJ2-4; weak D call: TRBD2 (5 bases). Trimming removed 10 bases from V and 4 bases from J, with 11 bases in between. Germline V lookup: CDR1 MNHNY, CDR2 SVGAGI (reference sequence). The CDR3 runs 12 residues. The CDR3 sequence: CATTLAKNIQYF. The CDR3, as DNA: TGTGCCACCACTTTAGCGAAAAACATTCAGTACTTC.

The CDR3 protein is CASSGRDRGSEQYF. The CDR3 bases are TGTGCCAGCAGCGGCCGGGACAGGGGCTCCGAGCAGTACTTC. This chain joins TRBV21-1 and TRBJ2-7; TRBD1 reflects the table's D call only, with no check against the DNA. TRBV21-1 is described as a pseudogene. The CDR3 spans 14 residues.

V is TRBV15 and J is TRBJ2-5; 13 positions match TRBD2. CDR3 size: 17 residues. In germline, CDR1 is LNHNV, CDR2 YYDKDF (reference sequence). Trimming removed 4 bases from V and 5 bases from J; junction bases left unmatched: 10. CDR3: CATSTGTSGTKRETQYF. Here the CDR3 DNA reads TGTGCCACCAGCACCGGGACTAGCGGGACAAAGAGGGAGACCCAGTACTTC.

This clone is a singleton in its sample. V is TRBV7-8 and J is TRBJ1-1; 7 positions agree with TRBD1. The CDR3 covers 12 residues. The germline V gene encodes CDR1 SGHVS and CDR2 FQNEAQ. The ends lost 1 base at V and 8 bases at J; junction bases unmatched: 1. CDR3 in DNA: TGTGCCAGCAGCTTAGGAGGGGGCGAAGCTTTCTTT. Translated, it gives CASSLGGGEAFF.

The gene calls are TRBV7-2 and TRBJ1-3; weak D call: TRBD1 (5 bases). The CDR3 extends over 15 amino acids. In germline, CDR1 is SGHTA, CDR2 FQGNSA. V was clipped by 1 base and J by 2 bases, with 9 bases between them. The CDR3: CASSLGPGTGNTIYF. The CDR3 nucleotides are TGTGCCAGCAGCTTAGGTCCAGGGACTGGAAACACCATATATTTT.

The V gene is TRBV5-8, the J gene TRBJ2-2; 14 positions agree with TRBD2. With V trimmed by 4 bases and J by 2 bases, 4 bases remained unmatched. The germline V gene has CDR1 SGHTS and CDR2 YDEGEE. CDR3 length: 17 amino acids. In nucleotides, the CDR3 is TGTGCCAGCAGCCCAGGGACTAGCGGGAGAAACACCGGGGAGCTGTTTTTT. Amino acids: CASSPGTSGRNTGELFF.

The chain is built from TRBV7-8 and TRBJ1-4; D remains unclear. CDR3 length: 14 amino acids. V was pared by 1 base and J by 3 bases, with 6 bases between. Per the germline V gene, CDR1 is SGHVS and CDR2 is FQNEAQ. In nucleotides, the CDR3 is TGTGCCAGCAGCTTAGAGGGTCCTAATGAAAAACTGTTTTTT. Amino acid sequence: CASSLEGPNEKLFF.

This clone was recorded a few times. The V call is TRBV5-1, the J call TRBJ1-1; 7 nucleotides agree with TRBD1. V shed 4 bases, J shed 1 base, and the junction held 7 bases outside the gene matches. Germline V gives CDR1 SGHRS, CDR2 YFSETQ. The CDR3 has 15 amino acids. DNA of the CDR3: TGCGCCAGCAGCATGGCGGACAGGACGAACACTGAAGCTTTCTTT. Protein product: CASSMADRTNTEAFF.

The genes are TRBV15 and TRBJ1-2; 9 nucleotides line up with TRBD1. J lost 2 bases, V lost 3 bases, and 7 bases had no gene match. Germline V gene data show CDR1 as LNHNV and CDR2 as YYDKDF (reference sequence). The CDR3 runs 16 residues. CDR3 coding DNA: TGTGCCACCAGCAGGGAGTACGGACAGGGGAACTATGGCTACACCTTC. Amino acids: CATSREYGQGNYGYTF.

This clone was detected once. This rearrangement joins TRBV29-1 to TRBJ1-2, with a weak D call TRBD1 (6 bases). Germline V lookup: CDR1 SQVTM, CDR2 ANQGSEA. V was cut by 3 bases and J by 8 bases, with 10 bases left in between. The CDR3 has 11 residues. CDR3 in amino acids: CSVDAGEGYTF. The CDR3 DNA reads TGCAGCGTTGACGCAGGGGAGGGCTACACCTTC.

V and J are TRBV5-4 and TRBJ2-3, with D perhaps matching TRBD2 (5 bases). Germline V CDR1 and CDR2: SGHNT, YYREEE (reference sequence). This CDR3 comprises 14 residues. The germline V and J ends were trimmed by 2 bases and 2 bases, with 9 bases remaining between them. The CDR3 loop reads CASSLGLPTDTQYF. The CDR3 DNA sequence: TGTGCCAGCAGCTTAGGACTTCCCACAGATACGCAGTATTTT.

In its sample, this clone was seen a few times. Other DNA sequences in the same sample also yield this CDR3. V is TRBV7-9 and J is TRBJ1-1, with D unresolved. The germline gives CDR1 SEHNR, CDR2 FQNEAQ (reference sequence). The ends were cut back, 1 base at V and 1 base at J, with 4 bases in the middle. The CDR3 loop spans 13 amino acids. The CDR3 DNA follows: TGTGCCAGCAGCTTAGGCAAGAACACTGAAGCTTTCTTT. This translates into CASSLGKNTEAFF. Complete variable domain (other parts from reference TRBV7-9 and TRBJ1-1): DTGVSQNPRHKITKRGQNVTFRCDPISEHNRLYWYRQTLGQGPEFLTYFQNEAQLEKSRLLSDRFSAERPKGSFSTLEIQRTEQGDSAMYLCASSLGKNTEAFFGQGTRLTVV.

This chain connects TRBV5-4 to TRBJ2-5, with D perhaps matching TRBD1 or TRBD2 (5 bases each). The V end lost 0 bases, the J end lost 1 base, and 13 bases lay between the germline ends. The V gene's germline CDR1 is SGHNT and CDR2 YYREEE (reference sequence). CDR3 size: 16 residues. The CDR3 nucleotides are TGTGCCAGCAGCTTGGGGGGCAGGGAGTCCCAAGAGACCCAGTACTTC. Its protein is CASSLGGRESQETQYF.

The rearrangement uses TRBV19 and TRBJ1-2, with a tentative D call TRBD1 (6 bases). Germline lookup yields CDR1 LNHDA and CDR2 SQIVND (reference sequence). The CDR3 is 14 residues long. The V and J ends lost 7 bases and 8 bases respectively, with 20 bases between them. The CDR3 DNA reads as TGTGCCAGTAATTTTCCCGGGACAACGTACGGCTACACCTTC. Translated, it gives CASNFPGTTYGYTF.

This clone was detected only once. The gene calls are TRBV5-1 and TRBJ2-7; D is perhaps TRBD1 (6 bases). V lost 6 bases to trimming and J lost 0 bases, with 10 bases between them. The CDR3 loop spans 13 amino acids. Germline-derived CDR1 and CDR2 are SGHRS and YFSETQ. The CDR3 DNA reads as TGCGCCAGCAAGGGGGAAAGCTCCTACGAGCAGTACTTC. Encoded protein: CASKGESSYEQYF.

The chain couples TRBV7-2 to TRBJ2-7; D remains unclear. Germline values: CDR1 SGHTA, CDR2 FQGNSA. V shed 5 bases and J shed 4 bases, with 18 bases lying between them. The CDR3 contains 15 residues. CDR3 bases: TGTGCCAGCAGCATCCCTCGGTCCTTTTTTTACGAGCAGTACTTC. This translates into CASSIPRSFFYEQYF.